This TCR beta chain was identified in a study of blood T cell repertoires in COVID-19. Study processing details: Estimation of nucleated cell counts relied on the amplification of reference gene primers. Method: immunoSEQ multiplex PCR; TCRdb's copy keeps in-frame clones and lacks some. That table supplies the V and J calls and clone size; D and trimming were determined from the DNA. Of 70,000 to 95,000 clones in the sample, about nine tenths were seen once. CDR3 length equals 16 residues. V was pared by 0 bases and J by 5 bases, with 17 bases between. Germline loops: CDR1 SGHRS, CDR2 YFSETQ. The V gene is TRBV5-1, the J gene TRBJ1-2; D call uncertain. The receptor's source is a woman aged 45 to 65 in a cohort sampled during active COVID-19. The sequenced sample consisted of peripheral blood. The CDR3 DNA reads TGCGCCAGCAGCTTGGCCGGACCGCAGCGGACGTATGGCTACACCTTC. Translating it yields CASSLAGPQRTYGYTF.